Given below is one T cell receptor beta chain in context. How the authors handled the data: Estimated nucleated cell counts came from reference gene primer amplification. Generated by immunoSEQ multiplex PCR, the TCRdb table keeps only in-frame clones and is missing some. V and J calls and clone size are copied from that table; D and trimming were computed from the DNA. The table shows under 300,000 clones, with around 80% occurring only once. The germline V gene encodes CDR1 MNHEY and CDR2 SVGAGI. Trimming removed 6 bases from V and 3 bases from J; junction bases left unmatched: 5. CDR3 length equals 15 residues. The sample comes from a study of blood T cell repertoires in COVID-19. Study-level information: The United States, Italy and Spain supplied acute and convalescent COVID-19 samples. The analysed material was cDNA or gDNA that came from T cells, B-cell-depleted T cells, or PBMCs.

The sample taken for sequencing was peripheral blood. The receptor comes from a human donor in a cohort sampled during active COVID-19. The rearrangement uses TRBV6-5 and TRBJ2-1, with 10 nucleotides matching TRBD2. The CDR3: CASSSGLAVYNEQFF. CDR3 DNA: TGTGCCAGCAGCTCCGGACTAGCGGTCTACAATGAGCAGTTCTTC.